The 18 T cell receptor beta chains below were found in one sample sequenced in a study of CD8+CD57+ T cells in acquired aplastic anemia. The study profiled TCR beta VDJ and CDR3 using genomic DNA as template. MiXCR, applied by TCRdb to the reads, yields one record per CDR3 protein. The sample lists 150,000 or so distinct CDR3 sequences; 40% to 60% were seen once. All sequencing subjects had displayed CD8+CD57+ cell expansion on flow cytometry. Sequenced input: sorted CD4+, CD8+, or CD8+CD57+ T cells (not recorded which) from PBMCs. These receptor sequences come from a human donor with aplastic anemia.

The V and J genes are TRBV19 and TRBJ1-2; D is undetermined. The CDR3 is made up of 13 amino acids. CDR1 and CDR2 from the germline V gene are LNHDA and SQIVND (reference sequence). V was pared by 5 bases and J by 5 bases, with 12 bases between. For the CDR3, the DNA is TGTGCCAGTAGTTTATCAGCCGTTTATGGCTACACCTTC. Protein: CASSLSAVYGYTF.

This clonotype was seen ten or more times. The rearrangement uses TRBV10-3 and TRBJ1-1, with D possibly matching TRBD1 (6 bases). The CDR3 is 16 residues long. Germline CDR1 is ENHRY and CDR2 is SYGVKD. Trimming shortened V by 2 bases and J by 1 base, and 14 bases separated the two germline ends. The CDR3: CAISERTVPRNTEAFF. The CDR3 DNA is TGTGCCATCAGTGAGCGGACAGTTCCTCGGAACACTGAAGCTTTCTTT.

The DNA for the CDR3 is TGTGCCAGCAGTGGATCAGGGGCTCTGGGAAAACTGTTTTTT. Residues: CASSGSGALGKLFF. The chain is built from TRBV25-1 and TRBJ1-4, with a weak D call TRBD1 (6 bases). CDR1 is MGHDK and CDR2 is SYGVNS in the germline V gene. V lost 4 bases, J lost 10 bases, and 16 bases lay in between. The CDR3 has 14 residues.

Many counts were recorded for this clonotype. In nucleotides, the CDR3 is TGTGCCAGCAGCCTGGGAGGGGGATCACCCCTCCACTTT. It translates to CASSLGGGSPLHF. This rearrangement joins TRBV7-2 to TRBJ1-6; possible D gene TRBD1, 6 bases. The CDR3 spans 13 residues. Germline lookup yields CDR1 SGHTA and CDR2 FQGNSA. V was trimmed by 5 bases and J by 10 bases, leaving 12 bases between them.

This clonotype showed up just once. The V and J genes are TRBV25-1 and TRBJ2-2; a possible D gene is TRBD1 (6 bases). This CDR3 contains 12 residues. V was clipped by 8 bases and J by 7 bases, with 11 bases between them. Germline V gene sequence: CDR1 MGHDK, CDR2 SYGVNS. The CDR3 DNA reads as TGTGCCAGCGGCCGGACAGTCGGGGAGCTGTTTTTT. Translated, it gives CASGRTVGELFF.

Only a few counts were recorded for this clonotype. The CDR3 loop is CATSETSGRTDTQYF. CDR3 nucleotide sequence: TGTGCCACCAGCGAGACTAGCGGGAGAACAGATACGCAGTATTTT. The genes are TRBV24-1 and TRBJ2-3; the match to TRBD2 covers 12 bases. CDR1 KGHDR and CDR2 SFDVKD come from the germline V gene. The V and J ends lost 7 bases and 3 bases, in that order; junction bases with no gene match: 4. The CDR3 is made up of 15 amino acids.

The chain employs TRBV7-2 and TRBJ1-1; the D is unclear. V lost 8 bases to trimming and J lost 1 base, with 11 bases between them. The CDR3 is made up of 13 amino acids. The germline V gene has CDR1 SGHTA and CDR2 FQGNSA. CDR3 in DNA: TGTGCCAGCCACCGTACGAGGAACACTGAAGCTTTCTTT. It codes for CASHRTRNTEAFF. The whole variable domain, filled in from reference TRBV7-2 and TRBJ1-1, reads GAGVSQSPSNKVTEKGKDVELRCDPISGHTALYWYRQSLGQGLEFLIYFQGNSAPDKSGLPSDRFSAERTGGSVSTLTIQRTQQEDSAVYLCASHRTRNTEAFFGQGTRLTVV.

This clonotype was picked up a small number of times. The CDR3 nucleotides read TGTGCCGGGGTACAGCAGACCTACAATGAGCAGTTCTTC. Its translation: CAGVQQTYNEQFF. V and J are TRBV30 and TRBJ2-1; D gene ambiguous. The CDR3 runs 13 residues. With 8 bases removed from V and 2 bases from J, the gap between germline ends came to 13 bases. Germline V gene data show CDR1 as GTSNPN and CDR2 as SVGIG (reference sequence). The entire variable domain, with the rest obtained from reference TRBV30 and TRBJ2-1, is as follows: SQTIHQWPATLVQPVGSPLSLECTVEGTSNPNLYWYRQAAGRGLQLLFYSVGIGQISSEVPQNLSASRPQDRQFILSSKKLLLSDSGFYLCAGVQQTYNEQFFGPGTRLTVL.

This clonotype came up many times. The rearrangement joins TRBV7-9 to TRBJ1-1, with D possibly matching TRBD1 (6 bases). Germline CDR1 and CDR2: SEHNR and FQNEAQ (reference sequence). The CDR3 extends over 15 amino acids. The V gene lost 5 bases and the J gene lost 0 bases, with 13 bases spanning the gap. The DNA of the CDR3 is TGTGCCAGCAGCGGGCGGACAGTTATGAACACTGAAGCTTTCTTT. It specifies CASSGRTVMNTEAFF.

The chain recombines TRBV10-3 with TRBJ2-7, with 10 positions matching TRBD1. The CDR3 loop spans 14 amino acids. The V gene end was trimmed by 4 bases and the J gene end by 6 bases; junction bases not matched to a gene: 6. From germline, CDR1 is ENHRY and CDR2 SYGVKD. In DNA, the CDR3 is TGTGCCATCAGTGGGGGGACAGGGGTGGTCGAGCAGTACTTC. Encoded protein: CAISGGTGVVEQYF.

This clonotype was found many times. The V and J genes are TRBV29-1 and TRBJ2-5; possible D gene TRBD2, 5 bases. The CDR3 has 14 residues. Germline V gene sequence: CDR1 SQVTM, CDR2 ANQGSEA. Trimming left V 5 bases short and J 2 bases short, with 15 bases between. The CDR3 nucleotides are TGCAGCGTTCCCCCACTAGACCGGCAAGAGACCCAGTACTTC. Protein: CSVPPLDRQETQYF. Combining the CDR3 with reference TRBV29-1 and TRBJ2-5 gives the whole variable domain SAVISQKPSRDICQRGTSLTIQCQVDSQVTMMFWYRQQPGQSLTLIATANQGSEATYESGFVIDKFPISRPNLTFSTLTVSNMSPEDSSIYLCSVPPLDRQETQYFGPGTRLLVL.

With regard to this clonotype: This sequence may be a read error, since a much larger clone differs from it by one base. The rearrangement uses TRBV9 and TRBJ1-2; D unclear. CDR1 and CDR2 from the germline V gene are SGDLS and YYNGEE. The CDR3 sequence is 15 residues long. CDR3 sequence: CASCVGPPENYGYTF. The CDR3 coding sequence is TGTGCCAGCTGCGTCGGACCCCCTGAAAACTATGGCTACACCTTC.

The rearrangement links TRBV6-1 to TRBJ2-3; possible D gene TRBD1, 6 bases. Germline-derived CDR1 and CDR2 are MNHNS and SASEGT. The germline V and J ends were trimmed by 7 bases and 3 bases, with 11 bases remaining between them. The CDR3 spans 13 residues. CDR3: CASTGTTTDTQYF. CDR3 DNA: TGTGCCAGCACCGGGACAACTACAGATACGCAGTATTTT.

The chain carries TRBV2 and TRBJ2-1; TRBD1 might be the D (6 bases). V shed 6 bases and J shed 10 bases, with 13 bases lying between them. Germline-derived CDR1 and CDR2 are SNHLY and FYNNEI. The CDR3 is made up of 12 amino acids. CDR3 sequence: CASRNTGTEQFF. CDR3 DNA sequence: TGTGCCAGCAGGAATACAGGGACGGAGCAGTTCTTC.

This clonotype has ten or more counts. The chain links TRBV6-6 to TRBJ2-7, with D hard to call. This CDR3 region has 15 residues. The germline V gene has CDR1 MNHNY and CDR2 SVGAGI (reference sequence). Trimming stripped 2 bases from V and 4 bases from J, with 15 bases between. CDR3 protein: CASSYELGSLYEQYF. CDR3 coding DNA: TGTGCCAGCAGTTACGAGTTGGGCAGCCTTTACGAGCAGTACTTC.

V and J are TRBV5-6 and TRBJ1-5; 7 nucleotides agree with TRBD1. CDR3 length: 19 residues. The junction had 22 bases not matched to a gene; V was cut back by 7 bases and J by 3 bases. Germline loops: CDR1 SGHDT, CDR2 YYEEEE. The CDR3 nucleotides are TGTGCCAGCGGCGACGATTCCCCCTATTCAGACAGGGACAATCAGCCCCAGCATTTT. As protein: CASGDDSPYSDRDNQPQHF.

This clonotype has a count of ten or more. The rearrangement joins TRBV6-5 to TRBJ2-5; D is possibly TRBD2 (6 bases). Germline-derived CDR1 and CDR2 are MNHEY and SVGAGI. The CDR3 sequence is 14 residues long. V was pared by 2 bases and J by 3 bases, with 10 bases between. CDR3 DNA sequence: TGTGCCAGCAGTTACGGCTCGGGGGAAGAGACCCAGTACTTC. Translating it yields CASSYGSGEETQYF.

This chain connects TRBV5-8 to TRBJ1-5; 8 nucleotides match TRBD1. CDR1 SGHTS and CDR2 YDEGEE come from the germline V gene. CDR3 size: 15 residues. The trim removed 0 bases at V and 3 bases at J, leaving 2 bases unmatched. CDR3 in amino acids: CASSLEDRANQPQHF. CDR3 sequence (DNA): TGTGCCAGCAGCTTGGAGGACAGGGCCAATCAGCCCCAGCATTTT.